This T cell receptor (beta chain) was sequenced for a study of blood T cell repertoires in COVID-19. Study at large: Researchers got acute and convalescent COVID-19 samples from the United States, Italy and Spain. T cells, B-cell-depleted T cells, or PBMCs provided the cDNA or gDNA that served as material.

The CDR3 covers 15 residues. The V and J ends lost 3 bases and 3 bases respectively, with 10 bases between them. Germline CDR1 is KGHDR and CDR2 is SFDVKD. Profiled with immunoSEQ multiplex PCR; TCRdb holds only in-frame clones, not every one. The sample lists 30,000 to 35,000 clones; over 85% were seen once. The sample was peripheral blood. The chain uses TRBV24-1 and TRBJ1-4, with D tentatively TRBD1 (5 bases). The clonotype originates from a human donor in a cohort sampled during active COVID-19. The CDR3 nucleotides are TGTGCCACCAGTGATCCGGGGGGAGCTAATGAAAAACTGTTTTTT. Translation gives CATSDPGGANEKLFF.